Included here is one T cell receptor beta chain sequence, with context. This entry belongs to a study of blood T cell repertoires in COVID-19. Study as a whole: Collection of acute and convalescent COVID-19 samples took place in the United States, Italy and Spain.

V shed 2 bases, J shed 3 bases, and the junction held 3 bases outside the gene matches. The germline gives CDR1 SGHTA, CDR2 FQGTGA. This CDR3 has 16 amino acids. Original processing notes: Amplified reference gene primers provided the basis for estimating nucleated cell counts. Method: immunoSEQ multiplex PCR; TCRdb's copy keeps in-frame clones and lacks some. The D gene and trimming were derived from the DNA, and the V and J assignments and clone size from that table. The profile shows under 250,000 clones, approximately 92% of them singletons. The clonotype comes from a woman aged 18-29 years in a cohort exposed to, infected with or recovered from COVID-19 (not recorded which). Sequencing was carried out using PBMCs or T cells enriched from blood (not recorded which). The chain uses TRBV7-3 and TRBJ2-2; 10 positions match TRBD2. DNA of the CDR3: TGTGCCAGCAGCTTAGGACTAGCGGACCACACCGGGGAGCTGTTTTTT. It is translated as CASSLGLADHTGELFF.